This T cell receptor (beta chain) is from a study of blood T cell repertoires in COVID-19 (dated by TCRdb to 2020 to 2022). Context from the whole study: Samples covering the acute and convalescent phases of COVID-19 were provided by collaborators in the United States, Italy and Spain. The prospective study material was composed of cDNA or gDNA derived from T cells, B-cell-depleted T cells, or PBMCs. Deeply sampled blood TCRbeta repertoires from subjects exposed to, actively infected with, or recovered from COVID-19 were included in the dataset. The repertoires were released in a freely available public database meant as a resource for research on the immune response to SARS-CoV-2. The samples were drawn from the first 160 participants of the ongoing ImmuneRACE study and from 1,254 subjects provided by 6 global collaborators. Nearly every sample came with metadata listing a de-identified subject ID, COVID-19 status, age in years and sex. Where available, HLA class I and class II types were taken from metadata supplied by the sample provider and were not determined by assay-based typing. General study outcomes and caveats: Clinical and demographic metadata were provided uncurated, with the amount varying by source and participant.

This clone was seen a few times. Its recognized antigen is unknown. Base qualities are missing; no much larger clone stands one base away. TCRbeta CDR3 regions were amplified from genomic DNA using the immunoSEQ Assay, a bias-controlled multiplex PCR. The authors' pipeline ran thus. Within the assay, amplification of reference gene primers was used to estimate how many nucleated cells each sample contained. To quantify the absolute abundance of each unique TCRbeta CDR3 rearrangement, sequence reads were collapsed and filtered. Productive Simpson clonality was computed per sample as the square root of Simpson's diversity index over productive rearrangements. In TCRdb, the immuneACCESS table is reduced to in-frame sequences with V and J assigned. These tables do not hold every clone; where another copy was compared, an unresolved V gene accounts for under half, and the others remain unexplained. That table is the source of V, J and clone size, and D and trimming were worked out from the DNA. A total of around 200,000 clones appear in this sample, around 85% of them only once. Roughly 6% of the sample rests with the top ten.

The germline V gene gives CDR1 as ENHRY and CDR2 as SYGVKD. The CDR3 sequence holds 13 residues, the cysteine and phenylalanine included. This entry keeps only the CDR3 DNA: 39 bases, framed from base 1. V loses 10 bases at its end and J loses 5 bases; junction bases beyond the gene matches: 6. Enrolling through a virtual design, the prospective study's participants ranged in age from roughly 18 to 100 years and lived across 24 United States geographic areas. To assign participants to cohorts, the prospective study relied on clinical history that participants themselves reported in a screening survey and a study questionnaire. ImmuneRACE Cohort 3 recovered participants were defined by two consecutive negative NP/OP PCR tests, healthcare professional clearance, or symptom resolution. In the prospective study, mobile phlebotomists collected whole blood, serum and a nasopharyngeal or oropharyngeal swab from each participant. Over a roughly 2-month period, participants in the prospective study had the option of providing additional blood draws and questionnaires. Blood samples from the prospective study were shipped frozen or at room temperature prior to DNA extraction.

This clonotype was sampled from a man in his forties or fifties who had recovered from COVID-19. The source material was PBMCs or T cells enriched from blood (not recorded which). Recombination connected TRBV10-3 to TRBJ2-1, and 9 junctional nucleotides match TRBD1. The CDR3 protein: CATVRDRDNEQFF. The nucleotide sequence is given as TGTGCCACCGTCCGGGACAGGGACAATGAGCAGTTCTTC.